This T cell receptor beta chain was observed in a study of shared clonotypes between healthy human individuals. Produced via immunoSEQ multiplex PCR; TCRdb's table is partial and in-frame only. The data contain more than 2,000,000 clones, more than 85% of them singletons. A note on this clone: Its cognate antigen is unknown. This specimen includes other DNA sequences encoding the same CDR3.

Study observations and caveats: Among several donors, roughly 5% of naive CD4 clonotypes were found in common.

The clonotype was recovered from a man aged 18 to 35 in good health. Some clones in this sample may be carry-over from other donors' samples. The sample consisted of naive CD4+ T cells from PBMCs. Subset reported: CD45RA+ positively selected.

The CDR3 DNA follows: TGTGCCAGCAGTGGTAGGGGTCAGCCCCAGCATTTT. Its protein is CASSGRGQPQHF. The gene calls are TRBV2 and TRBJ1-5; TRBD1 is a possible D gene (5 bases). V was shortened by 4 bases and J by 6 bases, with 7 bases between the two germline ends. Germline loops: CDR1 SNHLY, CDR2 FYNNEI. The CDR3 spans 12 residues.